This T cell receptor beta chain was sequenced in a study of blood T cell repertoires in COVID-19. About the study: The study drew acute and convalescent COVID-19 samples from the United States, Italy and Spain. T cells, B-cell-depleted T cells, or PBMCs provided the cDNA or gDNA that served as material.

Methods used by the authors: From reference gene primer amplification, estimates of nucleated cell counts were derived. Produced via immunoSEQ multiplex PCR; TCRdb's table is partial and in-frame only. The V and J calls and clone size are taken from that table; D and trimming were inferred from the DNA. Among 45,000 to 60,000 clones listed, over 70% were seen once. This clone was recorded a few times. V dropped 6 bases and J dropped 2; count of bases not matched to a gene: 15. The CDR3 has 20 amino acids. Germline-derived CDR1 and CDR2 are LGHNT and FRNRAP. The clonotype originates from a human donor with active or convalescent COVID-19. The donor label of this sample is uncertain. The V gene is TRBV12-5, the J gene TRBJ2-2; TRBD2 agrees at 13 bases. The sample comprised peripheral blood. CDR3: CASGLTRGLAGNSNTGELFF. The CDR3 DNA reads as TGTGCTAGTGGCTTAACTCGGGGACTAGCGGGAAATTCTAACACCGGGGAGCTGTTTTTT.